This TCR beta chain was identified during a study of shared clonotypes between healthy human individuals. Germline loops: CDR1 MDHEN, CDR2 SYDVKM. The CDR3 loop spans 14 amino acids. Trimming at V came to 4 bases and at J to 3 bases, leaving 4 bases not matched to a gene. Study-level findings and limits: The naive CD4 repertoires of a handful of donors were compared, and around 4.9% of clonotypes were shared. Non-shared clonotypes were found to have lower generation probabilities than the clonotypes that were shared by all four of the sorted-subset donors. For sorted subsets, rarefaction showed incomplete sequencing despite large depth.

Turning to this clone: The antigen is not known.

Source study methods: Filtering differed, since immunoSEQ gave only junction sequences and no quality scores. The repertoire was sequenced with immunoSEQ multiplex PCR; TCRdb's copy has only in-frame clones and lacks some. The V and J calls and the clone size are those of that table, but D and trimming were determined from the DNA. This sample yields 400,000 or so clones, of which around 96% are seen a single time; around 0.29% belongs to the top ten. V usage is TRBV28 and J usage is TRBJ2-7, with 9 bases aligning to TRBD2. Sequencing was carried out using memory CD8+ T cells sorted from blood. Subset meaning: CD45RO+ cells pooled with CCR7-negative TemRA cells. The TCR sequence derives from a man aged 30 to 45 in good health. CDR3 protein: CASSSAGGDYEQYF. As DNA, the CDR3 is TGTGCCAGCAGTTCAGCGGGAGGTGACTACGAGCAGTACTTC.